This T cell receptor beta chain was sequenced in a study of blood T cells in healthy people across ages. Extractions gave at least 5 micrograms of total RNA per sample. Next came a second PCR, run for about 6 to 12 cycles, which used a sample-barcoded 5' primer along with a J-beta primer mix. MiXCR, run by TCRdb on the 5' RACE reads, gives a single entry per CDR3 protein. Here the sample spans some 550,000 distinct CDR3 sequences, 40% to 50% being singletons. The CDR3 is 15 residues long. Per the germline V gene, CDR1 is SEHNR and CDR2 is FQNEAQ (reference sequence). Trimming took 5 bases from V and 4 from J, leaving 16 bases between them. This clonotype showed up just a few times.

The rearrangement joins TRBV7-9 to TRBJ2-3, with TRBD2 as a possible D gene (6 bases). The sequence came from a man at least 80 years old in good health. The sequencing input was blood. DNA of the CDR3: TGTGCCAGCAGCCCGACCGGGAGCTGGGCAGATACGCAGTATTTT. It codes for CASSPTGSWADTQYF. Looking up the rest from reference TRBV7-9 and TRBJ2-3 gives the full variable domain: DTGVSQNPRHKITKRGQNVTFRCDPISEHNRLYWYRQTLGQGPEFLTYFQNEAQLEKSRLLSDRFSAERPKGSFSTLEIQRTEQGDSAMYLCASSPTGSWADTQYFGPGTRLTVL.